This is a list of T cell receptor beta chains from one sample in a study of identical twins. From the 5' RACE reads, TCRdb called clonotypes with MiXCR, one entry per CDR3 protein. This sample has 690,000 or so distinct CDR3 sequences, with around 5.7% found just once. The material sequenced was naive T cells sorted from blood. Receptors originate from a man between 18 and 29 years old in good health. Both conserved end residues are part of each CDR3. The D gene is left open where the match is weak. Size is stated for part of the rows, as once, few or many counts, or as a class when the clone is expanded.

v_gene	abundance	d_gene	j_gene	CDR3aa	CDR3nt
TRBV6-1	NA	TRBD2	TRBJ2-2	CASSELAANTGELFF	TGTGCCAGCAGTGAACTAGCGGCGAACACCGGGGAGCTGTTTTTT
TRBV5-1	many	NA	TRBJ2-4	CASSYWTAGVAKNIQYF	TGCGCCAGCAGCTATTGGACAGCCGGGGTAGCCAAAAACATTCAGTACTTC
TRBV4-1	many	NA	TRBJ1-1	CASSQDEGMNTEAFF	TGCGCCAGCAGCCAAGATGAGGGTATGAACACTGAAGCTTTCTTT
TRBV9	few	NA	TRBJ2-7	CASSQGPGSEQYF	TGTGCCAGCAGCCAGGGACCCGGGTCCGAGCAGTACTTC
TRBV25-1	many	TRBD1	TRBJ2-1	CASSSTGEYNEQFF	TGTGCCAGCAGTTCTACAGGGGAATACAATGAGCAGTTCTTC
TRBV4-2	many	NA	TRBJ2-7	CASSLQTDRGQYF	TGTGCCAGCAGCCTTCAGACAGACCGGGGGCAGTACTTC
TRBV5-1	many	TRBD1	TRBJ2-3	CASSPGQGRDPDTQYF	TGCGCCAGCAGCCCGGGACAGGGAAGAGACCCAGATACGCAGTATTTT
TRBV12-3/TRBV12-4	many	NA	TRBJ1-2	CASSFSRDYGYTF	TGTGCCAGCAGTTTTAGTCGGGACTATGGCTACACCTTC
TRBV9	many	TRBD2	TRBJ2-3	CASSAYRQRELDTQYF	TGTGCCAGCAGCGCCTACCGTCAGCGGGAGCTAGATACGCAGTATTTT
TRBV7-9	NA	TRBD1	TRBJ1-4	CASSSTGEREKLFF	TGTGCCAGCAGCTCGACAGGGGAACGTGAAAAACTGTTTTTT
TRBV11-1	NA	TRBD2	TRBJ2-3	CASSYPGTSGRDVADTQYF	TGTGCCAGCAGCTATCCCGGGACTAGCGGGAGGGATGTAGCAGATACGCAGTATTTT
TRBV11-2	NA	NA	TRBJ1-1	CASSLDVGARPEAFF	TGTGCCAGCAGCTTAGATGTGGGGGCCCGCCCTGAAGCTTTCTTT
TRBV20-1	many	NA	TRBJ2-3	CSGSVPTDTQYF	TGCAGTGGAAGCGTCCCTACGGATACGCAGTATTTT
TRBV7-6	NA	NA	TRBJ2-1	CASSSRISGSYNEQFF	TGTGCCAGCAGCTCCCGGATAAGCGGCTCCTACAATGAGCAGTTCTTC
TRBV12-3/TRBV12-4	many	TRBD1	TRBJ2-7	CASSHRTGVDEQYF	TGTGCCAGCAGCCATCGGACAGGCGTAGATGAGCAGTACTTC
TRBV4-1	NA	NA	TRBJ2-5	CASSQVRDRETQYF	TGCGCCAGCAGCCAAGTAAGGGATAGGGAGACCCAGTACTTC
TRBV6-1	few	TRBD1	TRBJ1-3	CASRKGGTGSSGNTIYF	TGTGCCAGCAGAAAAGGGGGGACAGGGAGCTCTGGAAACACCATATATTTT
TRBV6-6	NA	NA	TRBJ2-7	CASSYSGDEQYF	TGTGCCAGCAGTTACTCGGGGGACGAGCAGTACTTC
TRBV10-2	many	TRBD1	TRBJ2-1	CASSTSGTGYNEQFF	TGCGCCAGCAGCACATCCGGGACAGGCTACAATGAGCAGTTCTTC
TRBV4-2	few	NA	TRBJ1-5	CASSQPGLQPQHF	TGTGCCAGCAGCCAACCAGGGCTCCAGCCCCAGCATTTT
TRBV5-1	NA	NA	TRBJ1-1	CAISFESGANTEAFF	TGCGCCATCAGCTTTGAAAGCGGGGCCAACACTGAAGCTTTCTTT
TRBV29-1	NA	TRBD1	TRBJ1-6	CSVETRDRGLGSPLHF	TGCAGCGTGGAAACGAGGGACAGGGGGCTCGGTTCACCCCTCCACTTT
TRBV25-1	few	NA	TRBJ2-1	CASLGLGPSSYNEQFF	TGTGCCAGTCTCGGGTTGGGACCTAGCTCCTACAATGAGCAGTTCTTC
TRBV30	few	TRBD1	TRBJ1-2	CAWYRGGYTF	TGTGCCTGGTACAGGGGTGGCTACACCTTC
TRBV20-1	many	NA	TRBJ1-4	CSAREALGEKLFF	TGCAGTGCTAGGGAGGCCTTAGGCGAAAAACTGTTTTTT
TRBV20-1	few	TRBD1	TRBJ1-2	CSARVSGTGVYGYTF	TGCAGTGCTAGAGTCTCCGGGACAGGGGTCTATGGCTACACCTTC
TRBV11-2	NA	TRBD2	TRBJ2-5	CASIPGASGRLETQYF	TGTGCCAGCATCCCTGGGGCTAGCGGGAGATTGGAGACCCAGTACTTC
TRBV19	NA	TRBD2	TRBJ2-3	CASSMLASGSGDTQYF	TGTGCCAGTAGTATGCTCGCTAGCGGGAGTGGTGATACGCAGTATTTT
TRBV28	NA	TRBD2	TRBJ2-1	CASSLGLAGYSEQFF	TGTGCCAGCAGTTTGGGGCTAGCGGGTTACAGTGAGCAGTTCTTC
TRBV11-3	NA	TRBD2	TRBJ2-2	CASTWTSGRGNTGELFF	TGTGCCAGCACCTGGACTAGCGGGAGGGGGAACACCGGGGAGCTGTTTTTT
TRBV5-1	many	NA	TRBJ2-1	CASSLAVSGNNEQFF	TGCGCCAGCAGCTTGGCGGTTAGCGGAAACAATGAGCAGTTCTTC
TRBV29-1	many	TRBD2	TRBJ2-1	CSAVPGLVSYEQFF	TGCAGCGCGGTCCCGGGACTAGTTTCGTATGAGCAGTTCTTC
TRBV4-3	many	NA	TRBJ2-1	CASSQGGGPNEQFF	TGCGCCAGCAGCCAAGGAGGGGGGCCCAATGAGCAGTTCTTC
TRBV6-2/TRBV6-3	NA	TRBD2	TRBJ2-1	CASSYAPGLAGAGIYNEQFF	TGTGCCAGCAGTTACGCTCCGGGACTAGCGGGCGCGGGGATATACAATGAGCAGTTCTTC
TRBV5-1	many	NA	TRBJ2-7	CASSLGASGSYEQYF	TGCGCCAGCAGCTTGGGCGCCTCCGGGTCCTACGAGCAGTACTTC
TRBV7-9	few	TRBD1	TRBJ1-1	CASSLVGDRGLAFF	TGTGCCAGCAGCTTAGTAGGGGACAGGGGGCTTGCTTTCTTT
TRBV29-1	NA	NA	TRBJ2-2	CSTRGSNTGELFF	TGCAGTACTCGGGGCTCGAACACCGGGGAGCTGTTTTTT
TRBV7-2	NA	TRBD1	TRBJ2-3	CASSPTGFRTDTQYF	TGTGCCAGCAGCCCGACAGGGTTCCGTACAGATACGCAGTATTTT
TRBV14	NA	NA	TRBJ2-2	CASSPEEVLLNTGELFF	TGTGCCAGCAGCCCAGAAGAGGTCCTTCTCAACACCGGGGAGCTGTTTTTT
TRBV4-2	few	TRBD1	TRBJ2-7	CASSQDPVGQGVGEQYF	TGTGCCAGCAGCCAAGATCCCGTCGGACAGGGGGTCGGGGAGCAGTACTTC
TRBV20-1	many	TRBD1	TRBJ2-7	CSAEEGTGFGEQYF	TGCAGTGCCGAAGAGGGGACAGGGTTTGGGGAGCAGTACTTC
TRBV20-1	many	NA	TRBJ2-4	CSAHTTKAKNIQYF	TGCAGTGCTCATACAACGAAGGCCAAAAACATTCAGTACTTC
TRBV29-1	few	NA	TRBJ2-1	CSVESGLARHNEQFF	TGCAGCGTTGAAAGTGGGCTAGCGAGGCACAATGAGCAGTTCTTC
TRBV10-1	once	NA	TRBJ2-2	CASNLRELFF	TGCGCCAGCAATTTGCGGGAGCTGTTTTTT
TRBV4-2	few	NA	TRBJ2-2	CASSQDWDSANTGELFF	TGTGCCAGCAGCCAAGATTGGGATAGCGCGAACACCGGGGAGCTGTTTTTT
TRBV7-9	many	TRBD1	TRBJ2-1	CASSLMGQGEGEQFF	TGTGCCAGCAGCCTGATGGGACAGGGAGAAGGAGAGCAGTTCTTC
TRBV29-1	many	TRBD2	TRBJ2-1	CSVVNSGRQFF	TGCAGCGTTGTTAATAGCGGGAGGCAGTTCTTC
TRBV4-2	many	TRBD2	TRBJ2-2	CASSRPDWASGNTGELFF	TGTGCCAGCAGCCGGCCCGATTGGGCTAGCGGCAACACCGGGGAGCTGTTTTTT
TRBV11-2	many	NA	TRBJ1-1	CASSLGTRGEAFF	TGTGCCAGCAGCTTAGGCACTCGCGGTGAAGCTTTCTTT
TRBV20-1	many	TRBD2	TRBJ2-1	CSARELAGRYNEQFF	TGCAGTGCTAGAGAACTAGCGGGCCGCTACAATGAGCAGTTCTTC
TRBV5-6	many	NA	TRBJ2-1	CASSRLWDEQFF	TGTGCCAGCAGCCGACTTTGGGATGAGCAGTTCTTC
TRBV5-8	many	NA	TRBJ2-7	CASSLGWTLKSYEQYF	TGTGCCAGCAGCTTGGGCTGGACACTCAAATCCTACGAGCAGTACTTC
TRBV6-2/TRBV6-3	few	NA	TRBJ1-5	CASSYSRSQPQHF	TGTGCCAGCAGTTACTCCAGGAGTCAGCCCCAGCATTTT
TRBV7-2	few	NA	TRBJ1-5	CASSLTGDFQPQHF	TGTGCCAGCAGCTTAACGGGGGATTTTCAGCCCCAGCATTTT
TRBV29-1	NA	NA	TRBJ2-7	CSVEKTKGYEQYF	TGCAGCGTTGAAAAGACGAAGGGATACGAGCAGTACTTC
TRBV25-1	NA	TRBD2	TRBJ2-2	CASRQTGTSESGELFF	TGTGCCAGCAGACAAACCGGGACTAGCGAATCTGGGGAGCTGTTTTTT